The 14 T cell receptor beta chains reported below all come from one sample, sequenced in a study of T cells in Graves' hyperthyroidism and ophthalmopathy. Amplification yielded TCR beta CDR3 regions, with RNA transcripts as the source. With the HTBI primer set, the TCR CDR3 went through a first round of RT-PCR. In TCRdb, the multiplex PCR reads were re-called with MiXCR into one record per CDR3 protein. The sample lists about 690,000 distinct CDR3 sequences, 15% to 20% seen once, with around 15% in the top ten. Sequencing was performed on blood. Every receptor here comes from a man aged 50-59 years with Graves' hyperthyroidism.

This clonotype has a count of ten or more. This chain links TRBV29-1 with TRBJ2-7, with TRBD1 matching over 10 bases. J lost 0 bases, V lost 5 bases, and 7 bases had no gene match. Germline V gene sequence: CDR1 SQVTM, CDR2 ANQGSEA. There are 15 residues in the CDR3. The CDR3 region is CSVKDRGENSYEQYF. In DNA form, the CDR3 reads TGCAGCGTTAAGGACAGGGGGGAAAACTCCTACGAGCAGTACTTC.

The chain joins TRBV28 to TRBJ2-7; either TRBD1 or TRBD2 may fit D (5 bases each). Germline values: CDR1 MDHEN, CDR2 SYDVKM. The CDR3 contains 14 residues. V gave up 2 bases and J gave up 7 bases, with 15 bases separating them. The CDR3: CASSLQVKWGEQYF. CDR3 DNA sequence: TGTGCCAGCAGTTTACAGGTCAAGTGGGGGGAGCAGTACTTC.

The chain joins TRBV27 to TRBJ1-1; unclear D gene. CDR1 is MNHEY, CDR2 SMNVEV, per germline (reference sequence). Trimming stripped 5 bases from V and 6 bases from J, with 19 bases between. This CDR3 contains 15 residues. CDR3 in amino acids: CASSIQRKMEAEAFF. The CDR3, as DNA: TGTGCCAGCAGTATCCAGAGGAAAATGGAGGCTGAAGCTTTCTTT.

This clonotype was observed many times. This sequence joins TRBV27 and TRBJ1-4, with 7 nucleotides matching TRBD1. V shed 6 bases and J 3 bases; nucleotides not matched to a gene: 7. CDR3 size: 15 residues. Germline CDR1 MNHEY, CDR2 SMNVEV (reference sequence). The CDR3 DNA reads as TGTGCCAGCAGACCTCAGGGGGTAGCTAATGAAAAACTGTTTTTT. It is translated as CASRPQGVANEKLFF.

This clonotype was detected many times. This rearrangement joins TRBV19 to TRBJ2-1; 10 bases agree with TRBD2. The CDR3 runs to 14 residues. V dropped 7 bases and J dropped 7; count of bases not matched to a gene: 7. Germline CDR1 LNHDA, CDR2 SQIVND (reference sequence). This CDR3 reads CASKLAGVLNEQFF. The DNA of the CDR3 is TGTGCCAGTAAGCTAGCGGGAGTTCTTAATGAGCAGTTCTTC.

The sample holds a few counts of this clonotype. The chain has TRBV4-1 and TRBJ2-5, with 8 bases matching TRBD2. With 4 bases clipped from V and 5 bases from J, the junction kept 3 bases outside the gene matches. The CDR3 is made up of 13 amino acids. The germline V gene has CDR1 MGHRA and CDR2 YSYEKL. CDR3 bases: TGCGCCAGCAGCCGGACTAGCTTTGAGACCCAGTACTTC. It is translated as CASSRTSFETQYF.

This chain connects TRBV20-1 to TRBJ2-2; D uncertain. This CDR3 region has 14 residues. Germline loops: CDR1 DFQATT, CDR2 SNEGSKA (reference sequence). V lost 3 bases and J 4 bases, leaving 12 bases between the germline ends. For the CDR3, the DNA is TGCAGTGCTAGGGATCAGGATTTCACCGGGGAGCTGTTTTTT. Its translation is CSARDQDFTGELFF.

This clonotype was seen repeatedly, ten times or more. V and J are TRBV2 and TRBJ2-4; possible D gene TRBD1, 6 bases. The germline CDR1 and CDR2 sequences are SNHLY and FYNNEI. Trimming cost V 6 bases and J 3 bases, with 15 bases left between them. This CDR3 is built from 15 residues. CDR3 DNA sequence: TGTGCCAGCAGACTCAGGGACATTTACAAAAACATTCAGTACTTC. Protein product: CASRLRDIYKNIQYF.

V usage is TRBV18 and J usage is TRBJ2-7; 8 bases are shared with TRBD2. The J segment lost 2 bases and the V segment lost 5 bases, leaving 11 bases of the junction unmatched. The CDR3 sequence is 16 residues long. Germline CDR1 and CDR2: KGHSH and LQKENI. CDR3 in amino acids: CASSVGSGSSAYEQYF. The CDR3 bases are TGTGCCAGCTCAGTCGGGAGCGGGAGCTCGGCCTACGAGCAGTACTTC.

This clonotype came up a few times. The chain is built from TRBV4-3 and TRBJ1-5; D call uncertain. CDR1 and CDR2 from the germline V gene are LGHNA and YSLEER. The CDR3 is made up of 16 amino acids. The ends were cut back, 0 bases at V and 2 bases at J, with 11 bases in the middle. CDR3 in DNA: TGCGCCAGCAGCCAAGATATTTCATCGGGCAATCAGCCCCAGCATTTT. Protein: CASSQDISSGNQPQHF.

This clonotype has a count of ten or more. The rearrangement joins TRBV7-2 to TRBJ1-5, with D possibly TRBD1 on 5 matching bases. Trimming removed 5 bases from V and 3 bases from J, with 14 bases in between. Germline lookup yields CDR1 SGHTA and CDR2 FQGNSA. CDR3 size: 15 residues. CDR3 region: CASSAGQALNQPQHF. The CDR3 DNA is TGTGCCAGCAGCGCTGGACAAGCTCTCAATCAGCCCCAGCATTTT.

This rearrangement joins TRBV24-1 to TRBJ1-4, with a possible D match to TRBD1 (5 bases). This CDR3 comprises 13 residues. The V end lost 9 bases, the J end lost 3 bases, and 10 bases lay between the germline ends. CDR1 and CDR2 (germline): KGHDR, SFDVKD. The CDR3 DNA follows: TGTGCCACCCCGGGGGGGGCTAATGAAAAACTGTTTTTT. Translation: CATPGGANEKLFF.

This sequence joins TRBV2 and TRBJ2-1, with 16 positions matching TRBD2. Germline V gives CDR1 SNHLY, CDR2 FYNNEI. V dropped 8 bases and J dropped 7; count of bases not matched to a gene: 14. The CDR3 has 18 residues. The CDR3 DNA sequence: TGTGCCAGCCTTTGGGGGACTAGCGGGAGGGAGTGGGGGAATGAGCAGTTCTTC. Translating gives CASLWGTSGREWGNEQFF.

This clonotype has at least ten counts. This chain joins TRBV28 and TRBJ2-2; 11 nucleotides align to TRBD2. CDR1 is MDHEN, CDR2 SYDVKM, per germline. This CDR3 comprises 18 residues. J gave up 0 bases and V 7 bases, and 10 bases lay outside the gene matches. CDR3 nucleotide sequence: TGTGCCAGCAAATTACAAGGACTAGCGGGCTCGAACACCGGGGAGCTGTTTTTT. It specifies CASKLQGLAGSNTGELFF. The whole variable domain, remainder taken from reference TRBV28 and TRBJ2-2, is DVKVTQSSRYLVKRTGEKVFLECVQDMDHENMFWYRQDPGLGLRLIYFSYDVKMKEKGDIPEGYSVSREKKERFSLILESASTNQTSMYLCASKLQGLAGSNTGELFFGEGSRLTVL.